The clone carrying this TCR beta chain was seen just once. Its matching antigen is unknown. The data derive from a study of shared clonotypes between healthy human individuals. Study findings and constraints: Having only a few donors restricted how much genetic and exposure-history diversity was captured.

Only in-frame clones appear in the TCRdb table, and some are missing; sequencing was by immunoSEQ multiplex PCR. The table has roughly 700,000 clones, roughly 70% seen once. Per germline, CDR1 LNHDA and CDR2 SQIVND (reference sequence). Trimming removed 5 bases from V and 2 bases from J, with 19 bases in between. CDR3 size: 17 residues. The material sequenced was memory CD4+ T cells sorted from blood. Subset here: CD45RA-negative fraction. This rearrangement joins TRBV19 to TRBJ1-5; no clear D gene. The sequence was collected from a woman younger than 45 in good health. The CDR3 here is CASSGWAGREGNQPQHF. Here the CDR3 DNA reads TGTGCCAGTAGTGGTTGGGCAGGACGTGAGGGCAATCAGCCCCAGCATTTT.